Following are 11 T cell receptor beta chains from one sample sequenced in a study of T cell responses to AZD1222 COVID-19 vaccine. TCRdb keeps only in-frame clones here, not all; method: immunoSEQ multiplex PCR. The data contain approximately 130,000 clones, 93% of them singletons. Sequences were derived from peripheral blood, sampled on day 0 of AZD1222 vaccination. These receptors were obtained from an adult in good health.

The chain links TRBV7-9 to TRBJ1-2; a possible D gene is TRBD1 (6 bases). The CDR3 has 15 residues. Trimming took 2 bases from V and 5 from J, leaving 15 bases between them. Germline V gene lookup returns CDR1 SEHNR and CDR2 FQNEAQ (reference sequence). The CDR3 DNA reads TGTGCCAGCAGCTTAATGCCGACAGGCGCGTATGGCTACACCTTC. Its protein product is CASSLMPTGAYGYTF.

The chain carries TRBV4-3 and TRBJ1-2; D not resolved. The CDR3 contains 14 residues. The germline V gene encodes CDR1 LGHNA and CDR2 YSLEER. V shed 2 bases and J shed 2 bases, with 9 bases lying between them. In DNA form, the CDR3 reads TGCGCCAGCAGCCAAATAGAGGGAAACTATGGCTACACCTTC. It codes for CASSQIEGNYGYTF.

The chain combines TRBV5-4 with TRBJ1-2, with D unresolved. The germline gives CDR1 SGHNT, CDR2 YYREEE (reference sequence). This CDR3 contains 16 residues. V lost 0 bases to trimming and J lost 2 bases, with 14 bases between them. The chain's CDR3 is CASSLGASRANYGYTF. The CDR3 nucleotides read TGTGCCAGCAGCTTGGGGGCCTCCCGCGCCAACTATGGCTACACCTTC.

The chain is built from TRBV10-3 and TRBJ2-1, with 10 bases matching TRBD1. This CDR3 spans 14 amino acids. Germline V gene lookup returns CDR1 ENHRY and CDR2 SYGVKD. V lost 5 bases, J lost 7 bases, and 5 bases stayed unmatched. CDR3 region: CAISPGQGRNEQFF. DNA of the CDR3: TGTGCCATCAGTCCGGGACAGGGGAGAAATGAGCAGTTCTTC.

The chain couples TRBV29-1 to TRBJ2-1, with D unresolved. CDR1 SQVTM and CDR2 ANQGSEA come from the germline V gene. V was shortened by 7 bases and J by 7 bases, with 20 bases between the two germline ends. The CDR3 covers 14 residues. CDR3: CSGYITPGGNEQFF. The CDR3 DNA reads as TGCAGCGGCTACATCACACCGGGTGGGAATGAGCAGTTCTTC.

The V gene is TRBV7-9, the J gene TRBJ1-1; possible D gene TRBD1, 6 bases. The CDR3 sequence is 17 residues long. Per the germline V gene, CDR1 is SEHNR and CDR2 is FQNEAQ (reference sequence). Trimming removed 4 bases at V and 6 bases at J, with 24 bases between. The CDR3 spells CASSSTVGGPRGSEAFF. CDR3 coding DNA: TGTGCCAGCAGCTCCACGGTGGGCGGGCCCAGGGGTTCTGAAGCTTTCTTT.

The chain recombines TRBV4-1 with TRBJ2-1, with a possible D match to TRBD1 (8 bases). Germline loops: CDR1 MGHRA, CDR2 YSYEKL. CDR3 size: 15 residues. Trimming took 4 bases from V and 9 from J, leaving 19 bases between them. In DNA form, the CDR3 reads TGCGCCAGCAGCCCGATACAGGGGGGGAAAAGTGAGCAGTTCTTC. The encoded protein is CASSPIQGGKSEQFF.

J is TRBJ1-5 and V is TRBV12-3 or TRBV12-4; 7 nucleotides agree with TRBD1. This CDR3 comprises 12 residues. V lost 6 bases and J lost 4; bases outside the gene matches: 0. CDR3 loop: CASRTGNQPQHF. CDR3 coding DNA: TGTGCCAGCAGGACAGGGAATCAGCCCCAGCATTTT.

The chain uses TRBV5-8 and TRBJ1-2; D is unresolved. Germline values: CDR1 SGHTS, CDR2 YDEGEE. This CDR3 contains 13 residues. Trimming took 1 base from V and 2 from J, leaving 6 bases between them. The chain's CDR3 is CASSLRKNYGYTF. DNA of the CDR3: TGTGCCAGCAGCTTGCGTAAAAACTATGGCTACACCTTC.

The V gene is TRBV7-9, the J gene TRBJ1-2; 10 bases map to TRBD1. Germline trimming cut 1 base from V and 6 bases from J; bases unmatched to any gene: 5. The CDR3 is 15 amino acids. Germline lookup yields CDR1 SEHNR and CDR2 FQNEAQ (reference sequence). The CDR3 is CASSLGTGGKDGYTF. CDR3 DNA sequence: TGTGCCAGCAGCTTAGGGACAGGGGGGAAGGATGGCTACACCTTC.

The chain employs TRBV11-3 and TRBJ2-1; tentative D call: TRBD2 (6 bases). This CDR3 comprises 13 residues. V gave up 0 bases and J gave up 8 bases, with 8 bases separating them. Germline V gene sequence: CDR1 SGHNT, CDR2 YENEEA. CDR3 in amino acids: CASSLEWEDEQFF. CDR3 DNA sequence: TGTGCCAGCAGCTTAGAATGGGAGGATGAGCAGTTCTTC.